Listed here is a single TCR beta chain. Its target antigen remains unknown. Base quality data are lacking; no much larger clone is found one base away. The sample belongs to a study of OX40 agonist ivuxolimab in advanced cancers. At the level of the whole study: Ivuxolimab, which targeted the costimulatory receptor OX40 (CD134), was an agonistic, fully human IgG2 monoclonal antibody. Intravenous ivuxolimab was administered to patients every 2 weeks at six dose levels: 0.01, 0.1, 0.3, 1.5, 3 and 10 mg/kg. Among the roughly 54 dose-escalation patients, around 20 had hepatocellular carcinoma, 15 melanoma, 9 renal cell carcinoma and 9 head and neck cancer. In the dose-escalation cohort, 70% to 85% of patients were male, and the mean age was around 65 years with a range of about 23 to 79. Patients were allowed to have had prior anti-PD-1, anti-PD-L1 or anti-CTLA-4 therapy, and approximately 43% of the dose-escalation patients had previously received checkpoint inhibitors. Partial responses occurred in three dose-escalation patients, of whom one had hepatocellular carcinoma and two had cutaneous melanoma. Peripheral TCRbeta sequencing was intended to test whether TCR sequence diversity was altered and clonal T-cell expansion was caused by ivuxolimab. The paper describes the monotherapy dose-escalation part (N ≈ 52 patients) of the phase I trial of ivuxolimab. Points the paper makes about the study in general: On average, CD8+ T cells showed more expanded clones than CD4+ T cells after ivuxolimab. Low levels of normalized T-cell clonal expansion were also seen in some patients who did not respond. Antigen specificity was not determined for the clonally expanded peripheral T cells. At doses of 0.1 to 3.0 mg/kg, clonal expansion of both CD4+ and CD8+ blood T cells was observed from baseline to week 6. In the 0.1-3.0 mg/kg groups, partial responders had among the lowest normalized peripheral clonal expansion, particularly in CD8+ T cells.

The trial excluded patients who had a history of autoimmune disease or who were on systemic immunosuppression. Peripheral blood for TCR sequencing was drawn from every dose cohort at baseline, at cycle 4 day 1 and at cycle 7 day 1. Samples were obtained from an open-label, multicenter, first-in-human phase I dose-escalation trial of ivuxolimab. Adults with locally advanced or metastatic melanoma, renal cell carcinoma, hepatocellular carcinoma or head and neck squamous cell carcinoma were enrolled in the trial. Before TCR sequencing, CD4+ and CD8+ T cells were separately sorted from peripheral blood. From cysteine to phenylalanine, the CDR3 is 17 amino acids long. The DNA shown is the 51-base CDR3, in frame from base 1. From a lookup of the germline V gene, CDR1 and CDR2 are MGHRA and YSYEKL. V loses 4 bases of germline sequence and J loses 9 bases, and the interval between the two ends is 27 bases.

Genomic DNA was extracted from sorted cells for sequencing of the TCRbeta CDR3 region. The immunoSEQ Assay was used to sequence the TCRbeta CDR3 regions. TCRdb limited this immuneACCESS table to in-frame rearrangements with V and J called. A share of clones is missing; checked studies link under half to unresolved V genes, and the rest is unexplained. This sample comprises roughly 10,000 clones, more than 70% of them detected only once. The top ten clones comprise 11% of the sample. This chain joins TRBV4-1 to TRBJ1-1; no D segment can be confidently identified. The source of this sequence is an adult with an advanced solid tumor such as melanoma, head and neck, liver or kidney cancer. The material sequenced was CD4+ or CD8+ T cells sorted from blood, taken in a trial of the OX40 agonist ivuxolimab. The CDR3 region reads CASSLPTTRGPVAKAFF. The bases are TGCGCCAGCAGCCTACCCACGACCCGTGGCCCTGTCGCGAAAGCTTTCTTT.